These 10 T cell receptor beta chains were all obtained from the same sample, sequenced in a study of regulatory T cells in long-lasting Graves disease. Stated time point: newly diagnosed GD, antithyroid drugs for less than 3 months. The TCR library was made from RNA extracted from PBMCs. Through Arm-PCR of CDR3 regions and iRepertoire HTBI primers, TCR beta libraries were built. One entry per CDR3 protein, called by TCRdb with MiXCR from the multiplex PCR reads. The table has a few hundred thousand distinct CDR3 sequences, roughly 17% seen once; the top ten hold 30%. This same sample was also part of a study on T cells in Graves' hyperthyroidism and ophthalmopathy.

The sequencing here drew on peripheral blood mononuclear cells (PBMCs), taken at new diagnosis, from a patient treated with antithyroid drugs. These receptors all stem from a middle-aged man with Graves disease.

This clonotype was counted at least ten times. In DNA form, the CDR3 reads TGTGCCAGCAGTTTGAGGCAGGACACAGATACGCAGTATTTT. As protein: CASSLRQDTDTQYF. V usage is TRBV12-3 or TRBV12-4 and J usage is TRBJ2-3; no reliable D call. V lost 3 bases and J 2 bases, leaving 9 bases between the germline ends. This CDR3 has 14 amino acids.

The count of this clonotype is one. The gene calls are TRBV7-2 and TRBJ1-5; D uncertain. V lost 1 base to trimming and J lost 5 bases, with 9 bases between them. This CDR3 region has 14 residues. The V gene's germline CDR1 is SGHTA and CDR2 FQGNSA. CDR3 bases: TGTGCCAGCAGCTTAGGAAGACCTTATCAGCCCCAGCATTTT. Translation: CASSLGRPYQPQHF. The full variable domain, in which reference TRBV7-2 and TRBJ1-5 provide the parts outside the CDR3, is GAGVSQSPSNKVTEKGKDVELRCDPISGHTALYWYRQSLGQGLEFLIYFQGNSAPDKSGLPSDRFSAERTGGSVSTLTIQRTQQEDSAVYLCASSLGRPYQPQHFGDGTRLSIL.

About this clonotype itself: A junction end diverges from the germline sequence, so it may reflect a read error. V is TRBV3-1 and J is TRBJ1-5; 8 bases line up with TRBD1. Per germline, CDR1 LGHDT and CDR2 YNNKEL (reference sequence). The CDR3 is 18 residues long. The CDR3 DNA is TGTGCCCGCAGCCAAGATCTTGGAGGGCAGGGGGCGGGTCAGCCCCAGCATTTT. Residues: CARSQDLGGQGAGQPQHF.

This clonotype was picked up many times. This chain uses TRBV7-8 with TRBJ2-2, with TRBD2 identical over 11 bases. The germline gives CDR1 SGHVS, CDR2 FQNEAQ. J gave up 10 bases and V 5 bases, and 15 bases lay outside the gene matches. The CDR3 contains 17 residues. Here the CDR3 DNA reads TGTGCCAGCAGCCCAGGCCTAGCGGGGGGCCCATTCGAGGAGCTGTTTTTT. This sequence encodes CASSPGLAGGPFEELFF.

As regards this clonotype: This clone may be a read error of a much larger clone one base away. The chain is built from TRBV28 and TRBJ2-7; no definite D call. The germline gives CDR1 MDHEN, CDR2 SYDVKM. The CDR3 extends over 14 amino acids. DNA for the CDR3: TGTGCCAACCCTTCGCTCCCCCCCTGGTACGAGCGGTACTTC. As protein: CANPSLPPWYERYF.

This clonotype was picked up many times. The V call is TRBV7-8, the J call TRBJ1-1; D perhaps matches TRBD1 (6 bases). V shed 5 bases and J shed 2 bases, with 15 bases lying between them. Germline assignment: CDR1 SGHVS and CDR2 FQNEAQ. This CDR3 has 15 amino acids. The CDR3 coding sequence is TGTGCCAGCAGCCCACAGGGCCCAGATAACACTGAAGCTTTCTTT. Protein sequence: CASSPQGPDNTEAFF.

Concerning this clonotype itself: A much larger clone lies one base from this, so it may be a read error. The chain couples TRBV7-2 to TRBJ2-3, with a tentative D call TRBD2 (7 bases). The CDR3 contains 15 residues. The V end lost 7 bases, the J end lost 2 bases, and 16 bases lay between the germline ends. Germline values: CDR1 SGHTA, CDR2 FQGNSA. The CDR3 protein is CASIQEGGSTDTQYF. CDR3 nucleotides: TGTGCCAGCATCCAGGAGGGGGGGTCCACAGATACGCAGTATTTT.

Concerning this clonotype itself: The junction differs from germline at one of its ends, possibly a read error. This chain connects TRBV6-5 to TRBJ2-3, with D perhaps matching TRBD1 (5 bases). The germline V gene has CDR1 MNHEY and CDR2 SVGAGI. The CDR3 length is 15 residues. The CDR3 loop is CTSSSDTYSTDTQYF. CDR3 DNA: TGTACCAGCAGTTCGGACACCTATAGCACAGATACGCAGTATTTT.

Ten or more counts support this clonotype. This chain joins TRBV3-1 and TRBJ2-1, with a weak D call TRBD1 (6 bases). This CDR3 contains 16 residues. With 0 bases removed from V and 2 bases from J, the gap between germline ends came to 11 bases. Germline V CDR1 and CDR2: LGHDT, YNNKEL (reference sequence). The CDR3 DNA follows: TGTGCCAGCAGCCAAGATTCGACAGGTCCCTACAATGAGCAGTTCTTC. The encoded protein is CASSQDSTGPYNEQFF.

The sample holds many counts of this clonotype. The chain couples TRBV28 to TRBJ1-1, with unresolved D. The V and J ends lost 0 bases and 1 base respectively, with 9 bases between them. Germline V lookup: CDR1 MDHEN, CDR2 SYDVKM. The CDR3 contains 15 residues. CDR3 DNA sequence: TGTGCCAGCAGTTTATGGGGAGGCGGGAACACTGAAGCTTTCTTT. This gives the protein CASSLWGGGNTEAFF.